This is a list of T cell receptor beta chains from one sample in a study of molecular identifiers for immune sequencing clone quantification. From the PCR reads, TCRdb called clonotypes with MiXCR, one entry per CDR3 protein. The sample has under 650,000 distinct CDR3 sequences; about 20% are singletons. The specimen sequenced was naive CD8+ T cells from blood, with Jurkat cell RNA spiked in. The receptor set was obtained from a human donor in good health. Some libraries in this study had Jurkat cell RNA spiked in. Each CDR3 is given with its conserved first and last residue. Each record gives: J gene, clone size, D gene, V gene, CDR3 protein, CDR3 DNA. A D gene is named only where the DNA matches it firmly. Part of the rows lack a size; the others show once, few, many or a class for expanded clones.

j_gene: TRBJ2-5
abundance: -
d_gene: -
v_gene: TRBV6-2/TRBV6-3
CDR3aa: CASARAGSPGETQYF
CDR3nt: TGTGCCAGCGCACGGGCTGGCAGCCCAGGGGAGACCCAGTACTTC

j_gene: TRBJ2-1
abundance: -
d_gene: -
v_gene: TRBV5-6
CDR3aa: CASSLDVGTGLYNEQFF
CDR3nt: TGTGCCAGCAGCCTGGATGTTGGCACGGGGCTGTACAATGAGCAGTTCTTC

j_gene: TRBJ2-7
abundance: few
d_gene: TRBD2
v_gene: TRBV5-5
CDR3aa: CASSPGLAGVAQYF
CDR3nt: TGTGCCAGCAGCCCCGGACTAGCGGGTGTTGCGCAGTACTTC

j_gene: TRBJ2-3
abundance: many
d_gene: TRBD1
v_gene: TRBV5-1
CDR3aa: CASSSQGPYTDTQYF
CDR3nt: TGCGCCAGCAGCTCACAGGGGCCTTACACAGATACGCAGTATTTT

j_gene: TRBJ2-5
abundance: many
d_gene: -
v_gene: TRBV7-9
CDR3aa: CASSRPSGTQETQYF
CDR3nt: TGTGCCAGCAGCCGCCCTTCGGGGACCCAAGAGACCCAGTACTTC

j_gene: TRBJ1-2
abundance: many
d_gene: -
v_gene: TRBV6-2/TRBV6-3
CDR3aa: CASRFDRRYGYTF
CDR3nt: TGTGCCAGCAGATTCGACAGACGCTATGGCTACACCTTC

j_gene: TRBJ1-5
abundance: many
d_gene: -
v_gene: TRBV20-1
CDR3aa: CSATTGNNQPQHF
CDR3nt: TGCAGTGCTACCACAGGGAACAATCAGCCCCAGCATTTT

j_gene: TRBJ1-1
abundance: few
d_gene: -
v_gene: TRBV9
CDR3aa: CASSSVDRASEAFF
CDR3nt: TGTGCCAGCAGCAGCGTAGATAGGGCATCTGAAGCTTTCTTT

j_gene: TRBJ1-1
abundance: many
d_gene: -
v_gene: TRBV7-9
CDR3aa: CAGRAANTEAFF
CDR3nt: TGTGCCGGCAGGGCGGCGAACACTGAAGCTTTCTTT

j_gene: TRBJ1-4
abundance: many
d_gene: -
v_gene: TRBV13
CDR3aa: CASSSGSSASNEKLFF
CDR3nt: TGTGCCAGCAGCTCCGGGTCCTCGGCATCTAATGAAAAACTGTTTTTT

j_gene: TRBJ2-7
abundance: few
d_gene: TRBD2
v_gene: TRBV29-1
CDR3aa: CSVVRTSGSVDYEQYF
CDR3nt: TGCAGCGTTGTTCGGACTAGCGGGAGTGTGGACTACGAGCAGTACTTC

j_gene: TRBJ2-7
abundance: many
d_gene: TRBD1
v_gene: TRBV20-1
CDR3aa: CSATPLTGAAYEQYF
CDR3nt: TGCAGTGCTACACCCTTGACAGGGGCGGCCTACGAGCAGTACTTC

j_gene: TRBJ1-1
abundance: few
d_gene: -
v_gene: TRBV5-4
CDR3aa: CASRLGDGEAFF
CDR3nt: TGTGCCAGCAGATTGGGGGACGGTGAAGCTTTCTTT

j_gene: TRBJ1-1
abundance: few
d_gene: -
v_gene: TRBV6-5
CDR3aa: CASRKGQFLTEAFF
CDR3nt: TGTGCCAGCAGAAAAGGACAGTTTCTCACTGAAGCTTTCTTT

j_gene: TRBJ2-7
abundance: many
d_gene: -
v_gene: TRBV6-2/TRBV6-3
CDR3aa: CASLRGGVKYF
CDR3nt: TGTGCCAGCCTACGGGGCGGCGTGAAGTACTTC

j_gene: TRBJ2-1
abundance: few
d_gene: TRBD2
v_gene: TRBV5-6
CDR3aa: CASSPDGGTSNEQFF
CDR3nt: TGTGCCAGCAGCCCGGACGGGGGGACGTCCAATGAGCAGTTCTTC

j_gene: TRBJ2-5
abundance: few
d_gene: TRBD1
v_gene: TRBV5-4
CDR3aa: CASSLTQGDETQYF
CDR3nt: TGTGCCAGCAGCTTAACCCAGGGGGATGAGACCCAGTACTTC

j_gene: TRBJ2-5
abundance: many
d_gene: -
v_gene: TRBV7-2
CDR3aa: CASSLLRDLETQYF
CDR3nt: TGTGCCAGCAGCTTATTGCGGGATTTGGAGACCCAGTACTTC

j_gene: TRBJ1-1
abundance: many
d_gene: -
v_gene: TRBV20-1
CDR3aa: CSAYRETEAFF
CDR3nt: TGCAGTGCTTATAGGGAGACTGAAGCTTTCTTT

j_gene: TRBJ1-1
abundance: many
d_gene: -
v_gene: TRBV12-3/TRBV12-4
CDR3aa: CASSGFMNTEAFF
CDR3nt: TGTGCCAGCAGTGGGTTTATGAACACTGAAGCTTTCTTT

j_gene: TRBJ2-1
abundance: -
d_gene: -
v_gene: TRBV2
CDR3aa: CASLTKANEQFF
CDR3nt: TGTGCCAGCCTGACTAAGGCCAATGAGCAGTTCTTC

j_gene: TRBJ2-2
abundance: many
d_gene: -
v_gene: TRBV29-1
CDR3aa: CSVLGHKNTGELFF
CDR3nt: TGCAGCGTTCTGGGACACAAGAACACCGGGGAGCTGTTTTTT

j_gene: TRBJ2-7
abundance: -
d_gene: TRBD2
v_gene: TRBV11-2
CDR3aa: CASSPKTSGRLFGQYF
CDR3nt: TGTGCCAGCAGCCCGAAGACTAGCGGGCGCTTATTTGGGCAGTACTTC

j_gene: TRBJ1-3
abundance: many
d_gene: -
v_gene: TRBV7-9
CDR3aa: CASSFNQRRGDTIYF
CDR3nt: TGTGCCAGCAGCTTTAATCAGCGGCGTGGTGACACCATATATTTT

j_gene: TRBJ2-7
abundance: many
d_gene: -
v_gene: TRBV6-2/TRBV6-3
CDR3aa: CASSYGLLAKYF
CDR3nt: TGTGCCAGCAGTTACGGGTTGCTAGCGAAGTACTTC

j_gene: TRBJ2-1
abundance: many
d_gene: -
v_gene: TRBV7-9
CDR3aa: CASTLRTDNEQFF
CDR3nt: TGTGCCAGCACCTTACGGACCGACAATGAGCAGTTCTTC

j_gene: TRBJ1-4
abundance: few
d_gene: -
v_gene: TRBV6-5
CDR3aa: CASSYLGSNEKLFF
CDR3nt: TGTGCCAGCAGTTACCTGGGTTCTAATGAAAAACTGTTTTTT

j_gene: TRBJ2-2
abundance: few
d_gene: TRBD2
v_gene: TRBV12-3/TRBV12-4
CDR3aa: CASSFAGGGTGELFF
CDR3nt: TGTGCCAGCAGTTTTGCGGGAGGAGGCACCGGGGAGCTGTTTTTT

j_gene: TRBJ2-7
abundance: many
d_gene: -
v_gene: TRBV28
CDR3aa: CASSLVSGNTYEQYF
CDR3nt: TGTGCCAGCAGTTTGGTTAGCGGAAACACCTACGAGCAGTACTTC

j_gene: TRBJ2-2
abundance: many
d_gene: -
v_gene: TRBV2
CDR3aa: CASSEFLRPSGNTGELFF
CDR3nt: TGTGCCAGCAGTGAGTTTCTCAGGCCCTCCGGGAACACCGGGGAGCTGTTTTTT

j_gene: TRBJ2-1
abundance: -
d_gene: -
v_gene: TRBV27
CDR3aa: CASSPQPGTPHSSEQSF
CDR3nt: TGTGCCAGCAGCCCACAGCCCGGGACCCCCCATTCTTCGGAGCAGTCCTTC

j_gene: TRBJ1-5
abundance: many
d_gene: -
v_gene: TRBV5-5
CDR3aa: CASSFRDNQPQHF
CDR3nt: TGTGCCAGCAGCTTTAGAGACAATCAGCCCCAGCATTTT

j_gene: TRBJ2-5
abundance: many
d_gene: TRBD2
v_gene: TRBV7-3
CDR3aa: CASSTGTSGETQYF
CDR3nt: TGTGCCAGCAGCACTGGGACTAGCGGAGAGACCCAGTACTTC

j_gene: TRBJ1-6
abundance: -
d_gene: TRBD1
v_gene: TRBV27
CDR3aa: CASSLAPRDRYNSPLHF
CDR3nt: TGTGCCAGCAGTTTGGCTCCGAGGGACAGATATAATTCACCCCTCCACTTT

j_gene: TRBJ2-1
abundance: -
d_gene: -
v_gene: TRBV14
CDR3aa: CASSQVGVVHEQFF
CDR3nt: TGTGCCAGCAGCCAAGTGGGTGTAGTTCATGAGCAGTTCTTC

j_gene: TRBJ2-3
abundance: few
d_gene: -
v_gene: TRBV19
CDR3aa: CATLPWGASTDTQYF
CDR3nt: TGTGCCACCCTCCCGTGGGGGGCCAGCACAGATACGCAGTATTTT

j_gene: TRBJ2-5
abundance: many
d_gene: -
v_gene: TRBV28
CDR3aa: CASKRLGRETQYF
CDR3nt: TGTGCCAGCAAACGACTGGGGCGAGAGACCCAGTACTTC

j_gene: TRBJ2-2
abundance: -
d_gene: TRBD2
v_gene: TRBV10-3
CDR3aa: CAISESPSGGPANTGELFF
CDR3nt: TGTGCCATCAGTGAGAGTCCTAGCGGGGGCCCCGCGAACACCGGGGAGCTGTTTTTT

j_gene: TRBJ2-7
abundance: -
d_gene: -
v_gene: TRBV27
CDR3aa: CASSLSIEYEQYF
CDR3nt: TGTGCCAGCAGTTTATCGATAGAGTACGAGCAGTACTTC

j_gene: TRBJ2-7
abundance: -
d_gene: -
v_gene: TRBV19
CDR3aa: CASGEGYEQYF
CDR3nt: TGTGCCAGTGGGGAAGGCTACGAGCAGTACTTC

j_gene: TRBJ2-2
abundance: -
d_gene: -
v_gene: TRBV6-1
CDR3aa: CASSEARAGVGGGLFF
CDR3nt: TGTGCCAGCAGTGAAGCTCGGGCAGGGGTTGGCGGGGGGCTGTTTTTT

j_gene: TRBJ2-1
abundance: many
d_gene: -
v_gene: TRBV15
CDR3aa: CATSRDRGSDNEQFF
CDR3nt: TGTGCCACCAGCAGAGATCGGGGTAGCGATAATGAGCAGTTCTTC

j_gene: TRBJ1-1
abundance: few
d_gene: -
v_gene: TRBV6-1
CDR3aa: CASSEMWVPNTEAFF
CDR3nt: TGTGCCAGCAGTGAAATGTGGGTACCGAACACTGAAGCTTTCTTT

j_gene: TRBJ1-4
abundance: few
d_gene: -
v_gene: TRBV6-5
CDR3aa: CASRRAGGRAATNEKLFF
CDR3nt: TGTGCCAGCAGGAGGGCGGGGGGCCGAGCAGCAACTAATGAAAAACTGTTTTTT